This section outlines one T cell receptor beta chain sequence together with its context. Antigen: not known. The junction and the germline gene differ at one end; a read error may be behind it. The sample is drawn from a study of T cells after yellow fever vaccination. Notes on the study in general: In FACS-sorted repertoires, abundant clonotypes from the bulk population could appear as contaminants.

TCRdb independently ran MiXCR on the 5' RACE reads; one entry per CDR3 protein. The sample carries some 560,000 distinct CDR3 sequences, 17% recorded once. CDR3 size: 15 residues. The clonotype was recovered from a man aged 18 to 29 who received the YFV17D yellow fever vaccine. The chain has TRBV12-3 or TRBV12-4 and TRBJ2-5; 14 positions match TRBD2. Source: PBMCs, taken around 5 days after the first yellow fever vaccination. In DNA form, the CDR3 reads TGTGTCAGCAGTCAGGGACTAGCGGGGGCGGGGACCCAGTACTTC. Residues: CVSSQGLAGAGTQYF.